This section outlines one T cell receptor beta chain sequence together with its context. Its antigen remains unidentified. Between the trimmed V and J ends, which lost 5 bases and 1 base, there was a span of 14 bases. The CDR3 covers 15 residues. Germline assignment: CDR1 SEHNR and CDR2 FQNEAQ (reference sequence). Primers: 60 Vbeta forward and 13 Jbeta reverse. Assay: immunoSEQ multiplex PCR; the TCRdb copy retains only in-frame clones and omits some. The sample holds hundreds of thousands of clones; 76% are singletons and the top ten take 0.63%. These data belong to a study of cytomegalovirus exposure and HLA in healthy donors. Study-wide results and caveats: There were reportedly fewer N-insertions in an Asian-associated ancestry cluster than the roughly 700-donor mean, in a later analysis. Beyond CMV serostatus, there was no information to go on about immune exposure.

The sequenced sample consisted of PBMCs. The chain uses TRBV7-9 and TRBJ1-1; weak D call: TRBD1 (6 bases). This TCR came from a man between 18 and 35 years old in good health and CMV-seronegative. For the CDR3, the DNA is TGTGCCAGCAGCGAAAAATGGACAGCGAACACTGAAGCTTTCTTT. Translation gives CASSEKWTANTEAFF.